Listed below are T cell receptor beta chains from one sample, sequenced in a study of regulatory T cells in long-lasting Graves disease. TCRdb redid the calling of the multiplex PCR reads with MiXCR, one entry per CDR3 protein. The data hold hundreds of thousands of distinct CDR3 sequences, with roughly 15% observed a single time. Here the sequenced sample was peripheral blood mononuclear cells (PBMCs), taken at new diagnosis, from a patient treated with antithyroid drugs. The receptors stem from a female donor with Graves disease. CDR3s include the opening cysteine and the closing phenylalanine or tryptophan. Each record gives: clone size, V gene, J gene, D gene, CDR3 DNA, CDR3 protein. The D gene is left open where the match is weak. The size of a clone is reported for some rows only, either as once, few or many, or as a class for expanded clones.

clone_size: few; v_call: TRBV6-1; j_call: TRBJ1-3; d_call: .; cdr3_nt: TGTGCCAGCAGCCTACGCGGCGGTGAAGGAAACACCATATATTTT; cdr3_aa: CASSLRGGEGNTIYF
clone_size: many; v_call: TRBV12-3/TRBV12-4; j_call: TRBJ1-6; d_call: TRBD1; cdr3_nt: TGTGCCAGCAGTTTTATCCCCGGACAGGGAGGGGGAGGCCTCCACTTT; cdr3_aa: CASSFIPGQGGGGLHF
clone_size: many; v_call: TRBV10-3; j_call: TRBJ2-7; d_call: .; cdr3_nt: TGTGCCATCAGACCGAATTTCCCGACAGGCGACTCCTACGAGCAGTACTTC; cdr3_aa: CAIRPNFPTGDSYEQYF
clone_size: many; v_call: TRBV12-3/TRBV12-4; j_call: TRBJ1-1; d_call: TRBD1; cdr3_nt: TGTGCCAGCAGTTCTTACAGGGGGGTGAACACTGAAGCTTTCTTT; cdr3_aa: CASSSYRGVNTEAFF
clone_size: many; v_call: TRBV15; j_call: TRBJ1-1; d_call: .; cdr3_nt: TGTGCCACCAGCAGAGATGATAGCACTGAAGCTTTCTTT; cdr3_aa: CATSRDDSTEAFF
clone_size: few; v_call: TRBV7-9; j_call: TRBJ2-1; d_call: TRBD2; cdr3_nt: TGTGCCAGCAGCTTAGATTTTGGGACTAGCAATGAGCAGTTCTTC; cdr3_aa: CASSLDFGTSNEQFF
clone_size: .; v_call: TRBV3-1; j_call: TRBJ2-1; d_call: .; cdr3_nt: TGTGCCAGCAGCCAAGTACCCCAAGGGGCGTACAATGAGCAGTTCTTC; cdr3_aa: CASSQVPQGAYNEQFF
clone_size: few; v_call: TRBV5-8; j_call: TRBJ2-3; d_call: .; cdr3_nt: TGTGCCAGCAGCCGGCCGGGAAGCACAGATACGCAGTATTTT; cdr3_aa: CASSRPGSTDTQYF
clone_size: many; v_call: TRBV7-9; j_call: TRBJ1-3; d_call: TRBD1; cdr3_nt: TGTGCCAGCAGCTCTGGGACAGGGGCGGGAGGAAACACCATATATTTT; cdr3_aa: CASSSGTGAGGNTIYF
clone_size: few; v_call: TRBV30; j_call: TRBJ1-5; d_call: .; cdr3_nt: TGTGCCTGGAGTGTAGGCGGGCCCCAGCATTTT; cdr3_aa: CAWSVGGPQHF
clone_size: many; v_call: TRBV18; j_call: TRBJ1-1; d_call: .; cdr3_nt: TGTGCCAGCTCCGAGACGACTGAAGCTTTCTTT; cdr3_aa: CASSETTEAFF
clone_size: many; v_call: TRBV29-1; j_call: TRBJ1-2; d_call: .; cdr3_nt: TGCAGCGTTGGAACTAACTATGGCTACACCTTC; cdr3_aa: CSVGTNYGYTF
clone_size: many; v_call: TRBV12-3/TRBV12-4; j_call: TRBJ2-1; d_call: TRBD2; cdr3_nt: TGTGCCAGCAGTGGGGTGGCGGGGCTAGCGGGAGGGCCTAACTACAATGAGCAGTTCTTC; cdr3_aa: CASSGVAGLAGGPNYNEQFF
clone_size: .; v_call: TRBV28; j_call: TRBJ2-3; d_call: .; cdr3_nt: TGTGCCAGCAGTTTTGGAACTCATGGCACAGATGCGCAGTATTTT; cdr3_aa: CASSFGTHGTDAQYF
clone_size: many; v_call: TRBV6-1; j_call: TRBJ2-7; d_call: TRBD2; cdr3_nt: TGTGCCAGCAGTGTGACTAGCGGGAGGTACGAGCAGTACTTC; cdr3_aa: CASSVTSGRYEQYF
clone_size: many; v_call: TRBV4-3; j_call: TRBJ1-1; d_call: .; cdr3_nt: TGCGCCAGCAGCCAAGATATAAGGGTCCGGAACACTGAAGCTTTCTTT; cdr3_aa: CASSQDIRVRNTEAFF
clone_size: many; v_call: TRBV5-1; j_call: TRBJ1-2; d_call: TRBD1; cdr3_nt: TGTGCCAGCAGCTTGGCCGGGACAGGGTATGGCTACACCTTC; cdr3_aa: CASSLAGTGYGYTF
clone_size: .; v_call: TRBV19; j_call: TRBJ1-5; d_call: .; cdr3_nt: TGTGCCAGTAGTATGGCCCGGGACGTCCTGGGACCCCAGCATTTT; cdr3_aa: CASSMARDVLGPQHF